In this sample, the clone carrying this TCR beta chain turned up once. This record comes from a study of lung T cells in sarcoidosis with Löfgren's syndrome. The CDR3 extends over 16 amino acids. Germline CDR1 is LNHDA and CDR2 is SQIVND (reference sequence). Trimming removed 4 bases at V and 0 bases at J, with 10 bases between. TCRdb itself ran the reads through MiXCR, one entry per CDR3 protein. The data show roughly 63,000 distinct CDR3 sequences, 21% seen once. The origin of this receptor is a human donor with sarcoidosis (Löfgren's syndrome or another form), or a control subject (not recorded which). The sequenced sample was CD4+ T cells from PBMCs. The chain is built from TRBV19 and TRBJ2-6; tentatively, D is TRBD2 (5 bases). CDR3 residues: CASSTSGSSGANVLTF. The CDR3 bases are TGTGCCAGTAGTACCTCGGGGAGCTCTGGGGCCAACGTCCTGACTTTC.